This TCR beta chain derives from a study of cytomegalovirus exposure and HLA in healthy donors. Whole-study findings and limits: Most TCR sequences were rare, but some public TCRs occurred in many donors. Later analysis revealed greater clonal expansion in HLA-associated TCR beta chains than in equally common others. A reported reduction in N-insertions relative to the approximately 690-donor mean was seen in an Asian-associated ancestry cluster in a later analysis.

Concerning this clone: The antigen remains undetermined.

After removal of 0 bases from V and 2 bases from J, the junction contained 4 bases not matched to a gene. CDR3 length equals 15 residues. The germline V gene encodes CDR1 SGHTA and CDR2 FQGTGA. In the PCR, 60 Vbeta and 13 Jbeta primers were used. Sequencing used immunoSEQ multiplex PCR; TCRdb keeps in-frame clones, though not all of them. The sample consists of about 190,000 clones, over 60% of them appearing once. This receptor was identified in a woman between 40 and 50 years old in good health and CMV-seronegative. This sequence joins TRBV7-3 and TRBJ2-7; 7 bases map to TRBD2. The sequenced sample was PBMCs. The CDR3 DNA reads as TGTGCCAGCAGCTTAACCGCGGGAGAAACCTACGAGCAGTACTTC. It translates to CASSLTAGETYEQYF.